This T cell receptor (beta chain) came from a study of a mutant IDH1 vaccine in newly diagnosed glioma. Across the study: Patients were started on vaccination 4-6 weeks after radiotherapy alone, or with temozolomide cycles. Treated patients were approximately 60% male, approximately 40% female, mean age about 41 years. Therapy received beforehand was radiotherapy, temozolomide, or both, with most patients given both.

The time point denotes: week 35, safety follow-up. Vaccination used 300 ug of mutant IDH1 20-mer peptide per dose, with topical imiquimod. Points on this clone: As yet, its antigen is unknown.

Sequencing used immunoSEQ multiplex PCR; TCRdb keeps in-frame clones, though not all of them. The sample consists of around 69,000 clones, 70% to 90% of them appearing once. With 3 bases clipped from V and 1 base from J, the junction kept 5 bases outside the gene matches. The CDR3 runs to 16 residues. CDR1 and CDR2 (germline): SGHDT, YYEEEE. The source of this sequence is a man aged 30-40 years with glioma. The rearrangement uses TRBV5-6 and TRBJ2-1, with 9 bases that match TRBD2. The source material was PBMCs, sampled from a glioma patient whose treatment included an IDH1 peptide vaccine. The DNA of the CDR3 is TGTGCCAGCAGCTCTTTGACTAGCGGTTCCTACAATGAGCAGTTCTTC. It specifies CASSSLTSGSYNEQFF.